This entry lists 20 T cell receptor beta chains sequenced from one sample in a study of monozygotic twins with cystic fibrosis. Method: immunoSEQ multiplex PCR; TCRdb's copy keeps in-frame clones and lacks some. The table lists just under 20,000 clones, 75% to 95% of them singletons, with 1.6% in the top ten. Sequenced: blood. The receptors originated from a girl aged 2 to 10 with cystic fibrosis.

V gene TRBV4-3 combines with J gene TRBJ2-6, with D uncertain. Germline CDR1 LGHNA, CDR2 YSLEER. V was shortened by 0 bases and J by 0 bases, with 15 bases between the two germline ends. The CDR3 is 19 residues long. As DNA, the CDR3 is TGCGCCAGCAGCCAAGACGGTCCCCCCCGGATCTCTGGGGCCAACGTCCTGACTTTC. Protein: CASSQDGPPRISGANVLTF.

The chain employs TRBV6-6 and TRBJ1-2; D perhaps matches TRBD1 (5 bases). V lost 6 bases and J lost 8, with 13 bases in between. CDR3 length: 12 amino acids. The germline CDR1 and CDR2 sequences are MNHNY and SVGAGI (reference sequence). The CDR3 DNA sequence: TGTGCCAGCAGCCAGGGAGGGGACGGCTACACCTTC. Protein product: CASSQGGDGYTF.

V is TRBV5-5 and J is TRBJ1-3; 8 bases are shared with TRBD1. There are 16 residues in the CDR3. Trimming removed 0 bases from V and 4 bases from J; junction bases left unmatched: 6. Germline V gives CDR1 SGHKS, CDR2 YYEKEE (reference sequence). The CDR3 bases are TGTGCCAGCAGCTTGGAGACAGGGGTTATCGGAAACACCATATATTTT. Protein product: CASSLETGVIGNTIYF.

The chain employs TRBV6-5 and TRBJ2-7; 10 bases match TRBD2. Germline-derived CDR1 and CDR2 are MNHEY and SVGAGI. There are 16 residues in the CDR3. V was clipped by 2 bases and J by 3 bases; unmatched bases: 7. CDR3 sequence: CASSYTSSGGLYEQYF. The CDR3 bases are TGTGCCAGCAGTTACACGTCTAGCGGGGGACTCTACGAGCAGTACTTC.

The chain combines TRBV7-6 with TRBJ2-1, with no clear D. Trimming shortened V by 1 base and J by 14 bases, and 15 bases separated the two germline ends. Germline loops: CDR1 SGHVS, CDR2 FNYEAQ. The CDR3 is 13 residues long. CDR3 nucleotide sequence: TGTGCCAGCAGCTTAGATGGAACGCTTCTAGAGTTCTTC. Translation gives CASSLDGTLLEFF. The full variable domain, completed using reference TRBV7-6 and TRBJ2-1, is GAGVSQSPRYKVTKRGQDVALRCDPISGHVSLYWYRQALGQGPEFLTYFNYEAQQDKSGLPNDRFSAERPEGSISTLTIQRTEQRDSAMYRCASSLDGTLLEFFGPGTRLTVL.

The sample holds one count of this clone. The rearrangement uses TRBV6-6 and TRBJ1-2, with a weak D call TRBD1 (5 bases). Germline V gene lookup returns CDR1 MNHNY and CDR2 SVGAGI (reference sequence). The CDR3 extends over 16 amino acids. The V end was cut by 0 bases, the J end by 4 bases, with 15 bases between. This CDR3 reads CASSYSETRASYGYTF. The CDR3 DNA reads TGTGCCAGCAGTTACTCGGAGACCAGGGCCTCCTATGGCTACACCTTC.

The J gene is TRBJ2-6, the V gene TRBV19, with D possibly being TRBD1 (5 bases). The germline CDR1 and CDR2 sequences are LNHDA and SQIVND (reference sequence). The V end was cut by 4 bases, the J end by 0 bases, with 7 bases between. This CDR3 has 15 amino acids. The CDR3 region has the DNA TGTGCCAGTAGTAACCAGGGCTCTGGGGCCAACGTCCTGACTTTC. Its protein is CASSNQGSGANVLTF.

The chain is built from TRBV7-2 and TRBJ1-2, with D possibly TRBD1 on 5 matching bases. This CDR3 spans 15 amino acids. Germline assignment: CDR1 SGHTA and CDR2 FQGNSA. V was trimmed by 8 bases and J by 2 bases, leaving 18 bases between them. The DNA of the CDR3 is TGTGCCAGCTCCAATCCGGGGCAGGAGAACTATGGCTACACCTTC. Protein: CASSNPGQENYGYTF. The whole variable domain, filled in from reference TRBV7-2 and TRBJ1-2, reads GAGVSQSPSNKVTEKGKDVELRCDPISGHTALYWYRQSLGQGLEFLIYFQGNSAPDKSGLPSDRFSAERTGGSVSTLTIQRTQQEDSAVYLCASSNPGQENYGYTFGSGTRLTVV.

The CDR3 coding sequence is TGTGCCAGTAGTATAGGCGCGCAGAATTACAATGAGCAGTTCTTC. Protein product: CASSIGAQNYNEQFF. The genes are TRBV19 and TRBJ2-1, with D hard to call. V lost 1 base to trimming and J lost 4 bases, with 11 bases between them. Germline loops: CDR1 LNHDA, CDR2 SQIVND (reference sequence). The CDR3 is 15 residues long.

V is TRBV30 and J is TRBJ1-1; no definite D call. This CDR3 is 14 amino acids long. In germline, CDR1 is GTSNPN, CDR2 SVGIG (reference sequence). With 5 bases removed from V and 0 bases from J, the gap between germline ends came to 13 bases. The CDR3 protein is CAWSEVIMNTEAFF. CDR3 DNA: TGTGCCTGGTCGGAAGTTATTATGAACACTGAAGCTTTCTTT.

The CDR3 nucleotides read TGTGCCAGCAGTGCCGGGTGGGGGGTCTCTGGAAACACCATATATTTT. It is translated as CASSAGWGVSGNTIYF. This sequence joins TRBV6-1 and TRBJ1-3, with D maybe TRBD1 (5 bases). Germline V gene data show CDR1 as MNHNS and CDR2 as SASEGT. There are 16 residues in the CDR3. Trimming stripped 4 bases from V and 0 bases from J, with 13 bases between.

The chain has TRBV4-3 and TRBJ2-1; TRBD2 matches at 14 bases. This CDR3 comprises 15 residues. Germline CDR1 and CDR2: LGHNA and YSLEER. After removal of 4 bases from V and 4 bases from J, the junction contained 0 bases not matched to a gene. CDR3 sequence (DNA): TGCGCCAGCAGCCGGACTAGCGGGGGGTACAATGAGCAGTTCTTC. It is translated as CASSRTSGGYNEQFF.

V is TRBV5-1 and J is TRBJ2-6; D is perhaps TRBD1 or TRBD2 (6 bases each). The germline gives CDR1 SGHRS, CDR2 YFSETQ. The CDR3 runs 16 residues. Deletions cut 5 bases from V and 4 bases from J, with 16 bases between. The CDR3 DNA follows: TGCGCCAGCAGGCCGTCGGGGGCTGTGGGGGCCAACGTCCTGACTTTC. Encoded protein: CASRPSGAVGANVLTF.

A single count supports this clone. The chain is built from TRBV14 and TRBJ2-7; D unresolved. V was cut by 0 bases and J by 2 bases, with 8 bases left in between. CDR3 length equals 14 residues. Germline lookup yields CDR1 SGHDN and CDR2 FVKESK. CDR3 residues: CASSQDISTYEQYF. CDR3 nucleotides: TGTGCCAGCAGCCAAGATATAAGTACCTACGAGCAGTACTTC. Complete variable domain (other parts from reference TRBV14 and TRBJ2-7): EAGVTQFPSHSVIEKGQTVTLRCDPISGHDNLYWYRRVMGKEIKFLLHFVKESKQDESGMPNNRFLAERTGGTYSTLKVQPAELEDSGVYFCASSQDISTYEQYFGPGTRLTVT.

The chain uses TRBV27 and TRBJ2-3, with TRBD1 matching 9 bases. Germline lookup yields CDR1 MNHEY and CDR2 SMNVEV (reference sequence). V gave up 3 bases and J gave up 4 bases; unmatched junction bases: 8. The CDR3 has 16 residues. CDR3 nucleotides: TGTGCCAGCAGTTTGGCCGGACAGGGGTTATCAGATACGCAGTATTTT. This sequence encodes CASSLAGQGLSDTQYF.

This clone has only one observation. CDR3 sequence: CASSADRTGGSYEQYF. CDR3 nucleotide sequence: TGTGCCAGCAGCGCGGACAGGACAGGGGGCTCCTACGAGCAGTACTTC. The chain uses TRBV5-4 and TRBJ2-7, with TRBD1 matching over 10 bases. CDR3 length: 16 amino acids. Trimming took 4 bases from V and 0 from J; bases not matched to a gene: 7. CDR1 SGHNT and CDR2 YYREEE come from the germline V gene (reference sequence).

V usage is TRBV5-1 and J usage is TRBJ1-2; possibly TRBD1 for D (6 bases). Germline CDR1 SGHRS, CDR2 YFSETQ. Trimming pared 0 bases from V and 4 bases from J, leaving 13 bases between. The CDR3 covers 15 residues. The CDR3 is CASSLGAGEAYGYTF. CDR3 in DNA: TGCGCCAGCAGCTTGGGAGCAGGGGAGGCCTATGGCTACACCTTC.

The rearrangement links TRBV9 to TRBJ2-3; TRBD1 matches 7 bases. The CDR3 is made up of 12 amino acids. Trimming took 3 bases from V and 11 from J; bases not matched to a gene: 6. Germline values: CDR1 SGDLS, CDR2 YYNGEE. CDR3 in amino acids: CASSAGQSKQYF. The CDR3 DNA sequence: TGTGCCAGCAGCGCGGGACAGTCCAAGCAGTATTTT.

This chain uses TRBV7-9 with TRBJ1-4, with D perhaps matching TRBD1 (5 bases). There are 15 residues in the CDR3. Trimming pared 5 bases from V and 3 bases from J, leaving 13 bases between. The germline V gene encodes CDR1 SEHNR and CDR2 FQNEAQ (reference sequence). In DNA, the CDR3 is TGTGCCAGCAGCCCCCCGGGGGTAGCTAATGAAAAACTGTTTTTT. Its protein is CASSPPGVANEKLFF.

This rearrangement joins TRBV28 to TRBJ2-7, with 7 positions matching TRBD2. The CDR3 sequence is 15 residues long. With V trimmed by 5 bases and J by 6 bases, 13 bases remained unmatched. Germline V gene data show CDR1 as MDHEN and CDR2 as SYDVKM. CDR3 region: CASSPLAGATGEQYF. CDR3 bases: TGTGCCAGCAGTCCCCTGGCGGGAGCTACTGGCGAGCAGTACTTC.